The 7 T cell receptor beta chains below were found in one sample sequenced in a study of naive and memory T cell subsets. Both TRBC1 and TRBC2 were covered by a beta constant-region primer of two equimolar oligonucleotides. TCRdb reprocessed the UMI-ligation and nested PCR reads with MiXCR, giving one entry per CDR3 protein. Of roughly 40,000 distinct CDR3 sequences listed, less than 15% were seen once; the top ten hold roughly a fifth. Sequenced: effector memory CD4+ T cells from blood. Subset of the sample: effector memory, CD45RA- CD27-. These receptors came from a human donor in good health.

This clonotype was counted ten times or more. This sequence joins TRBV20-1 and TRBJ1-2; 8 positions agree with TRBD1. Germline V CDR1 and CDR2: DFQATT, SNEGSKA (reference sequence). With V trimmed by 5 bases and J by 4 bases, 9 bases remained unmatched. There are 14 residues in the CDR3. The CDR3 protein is CSARNQGAGYGYTF. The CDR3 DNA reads TGCAGTGCTCGCAACCAGGGGGCAGGCTATGGCTACACCTTC.

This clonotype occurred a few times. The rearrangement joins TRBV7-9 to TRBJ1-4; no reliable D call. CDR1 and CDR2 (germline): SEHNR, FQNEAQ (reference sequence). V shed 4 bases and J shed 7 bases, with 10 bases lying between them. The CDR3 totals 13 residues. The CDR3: CASSSGLSEKLFF. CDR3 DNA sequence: TGTGCCAGCAGCTCTGGACTTAGTGAAAAACTGTTTTTT.

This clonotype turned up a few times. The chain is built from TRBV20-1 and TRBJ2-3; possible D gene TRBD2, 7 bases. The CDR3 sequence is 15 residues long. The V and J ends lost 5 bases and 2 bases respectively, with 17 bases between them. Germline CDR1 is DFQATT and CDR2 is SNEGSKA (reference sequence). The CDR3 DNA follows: TGCAGTGCTGCCGGAGGGGGACTAAACACAGATACGCAGTATTTT. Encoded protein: CSAAGGGLNTDTQYF.

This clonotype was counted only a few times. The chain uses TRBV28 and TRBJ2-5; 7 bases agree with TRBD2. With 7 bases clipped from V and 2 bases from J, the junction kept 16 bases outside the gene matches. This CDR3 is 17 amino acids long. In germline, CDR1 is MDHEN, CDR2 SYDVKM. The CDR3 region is CASILGGIGRTQETQYF. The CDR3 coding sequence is TGTGCCAGCATCCTGGGGGGGATCGGGCGGACTCAAGAGACCCAGTACTTC.

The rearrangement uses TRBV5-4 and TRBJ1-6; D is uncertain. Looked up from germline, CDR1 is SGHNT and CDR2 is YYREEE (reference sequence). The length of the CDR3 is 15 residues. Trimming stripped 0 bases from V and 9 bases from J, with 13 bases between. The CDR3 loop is CASSLVPGATSPLHF. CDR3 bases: TGTGCCAGCAGCTTGGTACCGGGTGCGACTTCACCCCTCCACTTT.

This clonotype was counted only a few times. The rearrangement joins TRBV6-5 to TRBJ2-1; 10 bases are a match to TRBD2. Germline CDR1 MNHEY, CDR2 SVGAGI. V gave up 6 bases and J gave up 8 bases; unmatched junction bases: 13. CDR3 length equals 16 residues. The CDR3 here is CASRPGGSGRGHEQFF. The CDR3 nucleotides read TGTGCCAGCAGGCCTGGGGGGAGCGGGAGGGGCCATGAGCAGTTCTTC.

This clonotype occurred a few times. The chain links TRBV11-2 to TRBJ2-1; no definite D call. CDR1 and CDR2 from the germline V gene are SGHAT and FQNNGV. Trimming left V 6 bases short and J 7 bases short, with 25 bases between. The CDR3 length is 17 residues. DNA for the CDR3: TGTGCCAGCAGACCTATAAGAAGTCGGGCCCCTAGGAATGAGCAGTTCTTC. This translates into CASRPIRSRAPRNEQFF.